The 7 T cell receptor beta chains below come from one sample, sequenced in a study of blood T cell repertoires in COVID-19. Method: immunoSEQ multiplex PCR; TCRdb's copy keeps in-frame clones and lacks some. Here the sample spans 120,000 or so clones, over 75% being singletons. Sequenced sample: peripheral blood. These receptors were obtained from a woman of 80 years or more with acute or convalescent COVID-19.

The rearrangement links TRBV11-2 to TRBJ1-3; TRBD1 might be the D (5 bases). This CDR3 has 15 amino acids. V was cut by 5 bases and J by 0 bases, with 11 bases left in between. Germline lookup yields CDR1 SGHAT and CDR2 FQNNGV. The chain's CDR3 is CASSPRQISGNTIYF. The CDR3 DNA reads TGTGCCAGCAGCCCACGACAGATCTCTGGAAACACCATATATTTT. The variable domain in full, completed from reference TRBV11-2 and TRBJ1-3, reads EAGVAQSPRYKIIEKRQSVAFWCNPISGHATLYWYQQILGQGPKLLIQFQNNGVVDDSQLPKDRFSAERLKGVDSTLKIQPAKLEDSAVYLCASSPRQISGNTIYFGEGSWLTVV.

This chain connects TRBV6-6 to TRBJ1-6, with TRBD1 identical over 10 bases. J gave up 6 bases and V 7 bases, and 3 bases lay outside the gene matches. Germline loops: CDR1 MNHNY, CDR2 SVGAGI (reference sequence). CDR3 length: 14 residues. CDR3 DNA sequence: TGTGCCAGCACCCGGGACAGGGGTAATTCACCCCTCCACTTT. Translation: CASTRDRGNSPLHF.

This clone has just one count. V usage is TRBV5-6 and J usage is TRBJ2-3, with a weak D call TRBD1 (6 bases). This CDR3 is built from 13 residues. The V gene lost 8 bases and the J gene lost 2 bases, with 12 bases spanning the gap. From germline, CDR1 is SGHDT and CDR2 YYEEEE. CDR3 residues: CASDHRATDTQYF. CDR3 DNA sequence: TGTGCCAGTGACCACAGGGCCACAGATACGCAGTATTTT.

The DNA of the CDR3 is TGCGCCAGCAGCAACCGGGACAGGGGCACTGAAGCTTTCTTT. Its translation: CASSNRDRGTEAFF. The V gene is TRBV5-1, the J gene TRBJ1-1; 10 positions match TRBD1. The CDR3 has 14 residues. V lost 4 bases and J lost 4; bases outside the gene matches: 4. The germline V gene has CDR1 SGHRS and CDR2 YFSETQ. Complete variable domain (other parts from reference TRBV5-1 and TRBJ1-1): KAGVTQTPRYLIKTRGQQVTLSCSPISGHRSVSWYQQTPGQGLQFLFEYFSETQRNKGNFPGRFSGRQFSNSRSEMNVSTLELGDSALYLCASSNRDRGTEAFFGQGTRLTVV.

The chain employs TRBV18 and TRBJ2-7; TRBD1 matches at 8 bases. CDR3 length: 14 amino acids. The germline V gene has CDR1 KGHSH and CDR2 LQKENI. The J segment lost 2 bases and the V segment lost 3 bases, leaving 3 bases of the junction unmatched. Here the CDR3 reads CASSPNRGAYEQYV. Here the CDR3 DNA reads TGTGCCAGCTCACCTAACAGGGGGGCCTACGAGCAGTACGTC.

This clone has just a few counts. Its ends do not fully match the called genes, so a read error is possible. The V gene is TRBV11-2, the J gene TRBJ1-2, with 9 bases fitting TRBD1. CDR1 and CDR2 from the germline V gene are SGHAT and FQNNGV. The CDR3 has 15 residues. This chain's CDR3 is CASSLEGTGRNGYTF. CDR3 coding DNA: TGTGCCAGCAGCCTAGAGGGGACAGGGAGGAATGGCTACACCTTC.

V and J are TRBV2 and TRBJ2-3, with 9 bases fitting TRBD2. Trimming at V came to 4 bases and at J to 4 bases, leaving 6 bases not matched to a gene. CDR3 size: 15 residues. The germline gives CDR1 SNHLY, CDR2 FYNNEI. CDR3: CASSVRGGAADTQYF. The CDR3, as DNA: TGTGCCAGCAGTGTACGCGGGGGGGCCGCAGATACGCAGTATTTT. The full variable domain, rest sourced from reference TRBV2 and TRBJ2-3, is EPEVTQTPSHQVTQMGQEVILRCVPISNHLYFYWYRQILGQKVEFLVSFYNNEISEKSEIFDDQFSVERPDGSNFTLKIRSTKLEDSAMYFCASSVRGGAADTQYFGPGTRLTVL.